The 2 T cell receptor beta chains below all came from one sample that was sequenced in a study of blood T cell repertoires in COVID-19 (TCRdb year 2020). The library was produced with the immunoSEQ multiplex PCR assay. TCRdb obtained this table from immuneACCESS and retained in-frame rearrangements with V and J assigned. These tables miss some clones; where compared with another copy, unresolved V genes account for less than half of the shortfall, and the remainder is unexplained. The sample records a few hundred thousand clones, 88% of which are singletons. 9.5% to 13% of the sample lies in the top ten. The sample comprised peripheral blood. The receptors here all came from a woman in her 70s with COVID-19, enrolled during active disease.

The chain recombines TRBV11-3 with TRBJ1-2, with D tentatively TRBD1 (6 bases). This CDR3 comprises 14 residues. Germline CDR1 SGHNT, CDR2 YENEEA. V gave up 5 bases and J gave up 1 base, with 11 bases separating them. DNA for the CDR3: TGTGCCAGCAGCCCAGGGGACGGTAACTATGGCTACACCTTC. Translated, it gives CASSPGDGNYGYTF.

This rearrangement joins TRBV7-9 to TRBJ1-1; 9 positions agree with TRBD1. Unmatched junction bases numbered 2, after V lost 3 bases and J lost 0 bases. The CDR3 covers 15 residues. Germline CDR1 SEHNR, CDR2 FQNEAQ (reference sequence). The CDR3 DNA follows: TGTGCCAGCAGCTTGGGGACAGGGTTGAACACTGAAGCTTTCTTT. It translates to CASSLGTGLNTEAFF.